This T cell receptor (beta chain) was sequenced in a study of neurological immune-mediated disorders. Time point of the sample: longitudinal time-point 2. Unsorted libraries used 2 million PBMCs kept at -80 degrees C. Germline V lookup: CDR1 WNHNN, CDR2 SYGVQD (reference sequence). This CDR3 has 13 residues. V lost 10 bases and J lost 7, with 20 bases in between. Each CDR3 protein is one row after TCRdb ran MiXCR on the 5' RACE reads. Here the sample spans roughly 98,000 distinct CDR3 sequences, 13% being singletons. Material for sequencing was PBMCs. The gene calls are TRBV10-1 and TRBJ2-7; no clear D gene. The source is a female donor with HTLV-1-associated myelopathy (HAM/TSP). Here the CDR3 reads CATRGTACGEQYF. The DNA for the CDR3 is TGCGCCACCAGAGGTACGGCCTGTGGAGAGCAGTACTTC.